The rows below give T cell receptor beta chains drawn from one sample of a study. One entry per CDR3 protein, called by TCRdb with MiXCR from the reads. The sample yields 3,500 to 5,000 distinct CDR3 sequences, roughly a tenth seen once. The material sequenced was CD4+ T cells from synovial fluid. Receptors originate from a human donor with rheumatoid arthritis. Both conserved end residues are part of each CDR3. Fields, in order: clone size, CDR3 length, D gene, J gene, V gene, CDR3 protein, CDR3 DNA. A D gene is named only where the DNA matches it firmly. Rows give clone size only sometimes, using once, few, many, or a class for an expanded clone.

clone_size: many
cdr3_length: 15
d_call: .
j_call: TRBJ1-3
v_call: TRBV9
cdr3_aa: CASSMDILNGNTIYF
cdr3_nt: TGTGCCAGCAGTATGGACATTTTGAATGGAAACACCATATATTTT

clone_size: medium-sized
cdr3_length: 16
d_call: TRBD2
j_call: TRBJ2-5
v_call: TRBV29-1
cdr3_aa: CSVERASGGKQETQYF
cdr3_nt: TGCAGCGTTGAAAGGGCTAGCGGGGGCAAGCAAGAGACCCAGTACTTC

clone_size: medium-sized
cdr3_length: 19
d_call: TRBD2
j_call: TRBJ2-7
v_call: TRBV7-2
cdr3_aa: CASSLPPGLAGGGSYEQYF
cdr3_nt: TGTGCCAGCAGTTTGCCACCGGGACTAGCGGGAGGGGGCTCCTACGAGCAGTACTTC

clone_size: .
cdr3_length: 13
d_call: TRBD2
j_call: TRBJ2-7
v_call: TRBV5-5
cdr3_aa: CASSRSGTYEQYF
cdr3_nt: TGTGCCAGCAGCCGGAGCGGGACGTACGAGCAGTACTTC

clone_size: medium-sized
cdr3_length: 13
d_call: .
j_call: TRBJ2-7
v_call: TRBV20-1
cdr3_aa: CSARAADDYEQYF
cdr3_nt: TGCAGTGCTAGAGCGGCAGATGACTACGAGCAGTACTTC

clone_size: many
cdr3_length: 14
d_call: TRBD1
j_call: TRBJ2-3
v_call: TRBV5-6
cdr3_aa: CASSSDREGDTQYF
cdr3_nt: TGTGCCAGCAGCTCGGACAGGGAAGGGGATACGCAGTATTTT

clone_size: medium-sized
cdr3_length: 12
d_call: .
j_call: TRBJ1-5
v_call: TRBV28
cdr3_aa: CASTESNQPQHF
cdr3_nt: TGTGCCAGCACGGAATCCAATCAGCCCCAGCATTTT

clone_size: .
cdr3_length: 19
d_call: TRBD2
j_call: TRBJ2-2
v_call: TRBV4-1
cdr3_aa: CASSQDQLAGGPMGGELFF
cdr3_nt: TGCGCCAGCAGCCAAGATCAGCTAGCGGGAGGGCCTATGGGCGGGGAGCTGTTTTTT

clone_size: .
cdr3_length: 15
d_call: TRBD2
j_call: TRBJ2-7
v_call: TRBV5-6
cdr3_aa: CASSFGLAGSYEQYF
cdr3_nt: TGTGCCAGCAGCTTCGGACTAGCGGGCTCCTACGAGCAGTACTTC

clone_size: many
cdr3_length: 17
d_call: .
j_call: TRBJ2-1
v_call: TRBV7-6
cdr3_aa: CASSLTNLASSYNEQFF
cdr3_nt: TGTGCCAGCAGCTTGACTAACCTAGCCTCGTCCTACAATGAGCAGTTCTTC

clone_size: medium-sized
cdr3_length: 14
d_call: .
j_call: TRBJ2-5
v_call: TRBV20-1
cdr3_aa: CSALGQPLKETQYF
cdr3_nt: TGCAGTGCTCTAGGACAGCCCCTGAAAGAGACCCAGTACTTC

clone_size: large
cdr3_length: 15
d_call: .
j_call: TRBJ1-6
v_call: TRBV2
cdr3_aa: CASRDHFGLNSPLHF
cdr3_nt: TGTGCCAGCAGGGACCATTTCGGGCTCAATTCACCCCTCCACTTT

clone_size: few
cdr3_length: 13
d_call: .
j_call: TRBJ1-2
v_call: TRBV14
cdr3_aa: CASSQDQSYGYTF
cdr3_nt: TGTGCCAGCAGCCAAGATCAAAGCTATGGCTACACCTTC

clone_size: many
cdr3_length: 14
d_call: TRBD2
j_call: TRBJ2-3
v_call: TRBV19
cdr3_aa: CATKPSGNTDTQYF
cdr3_nt: TGTGCCACCAAACCCAGCGGGAACACAGATACGCAGTATTTT

clone_size: medium-sized
cdr3_length: 16
d_call: .
j_call: TRBJ1-5
v_call: TRBV7-6
cdr3_aa: CASSPAGPRGGQPQHF
cdr3_nt: TGTGCCAGCAGCCCCGCAGGGCCTAGAGGGGGTCAGCCCCAGCATTTT

clone_size: few
cdr3_length: 14
d_call: .
j_call: TRBJ1-1
v_call: TRBV7-9
cdr3_aa: CASSPPRVGTEAFF
cdr3_nt: TGTGCCAGCAGCCCCCCCCGTGTAGGGACTGAAGCTTTCTTT

clone_size: medium-sized
cdr3_length: 15
d_call: TRBD2
j_call: TRBJ2-1
v_call: TRBV7-2
cdr3_aa: CASSLRDYLYNEQFF
cdr3_nt: TGTGCCAGCAGCCTCCGGGACTACCTTTACAATGAGCAGTTCTTC

clone_size: .
cdr3_length: 15
d_call: TRBD1
j_call: TRBJ1-6
v_call: TRBV9
cdr3_aa: CASSVGTGGNSPLHF
cdr3_nt: TGTGCCAGCAGCGTAGGGACAGGGGGGAATTCACCCCTCCACTTT

clone_size: medium-sized
cdr3_length: 15
d_call: .
j_call: TRBJ2-1
v_call: TRBV9
cdr3_aa: CASSPQSFSYNEQFF
cdr3_nt: TGTGCCAGCAGCCCACAGAGTTTCTCCTACAATGAGCAGTTCTTC

clone_size: medium-sized
cdr3_length: 14
d_call: .
j_call: TRBJ2-5
v_call: TRBV4-2
cdr3_aa: CASSQETVQETQYF
cdr3_nt: TGTGCCAGCAGCCAAGAAACCGTCCAAGAGACCCAGTACTTC

clone_size: many
cdr3_length: 17
d_call: .
j_call: TRBJ2-6
v_call: TRBV5-1
cdr3_aa: CASSLGGSDSGANVLTF
cdr3_nt: TGCGCCAGCAGCTTAGGGGGATCCGACTCTGGGGCCAACGTCCTGACTTTC

clone_size: many
cdr3_length: 12
d_call: .
j_call: TRBJ1-1
v_call: TRBV20-1
cdr3_aa: CSALPEGTEAFF
cdr3_nt: TGCAGTGCCCTCCCGGAGGGGACTGAAGCTTTCTTT

clone_size: medium-sized
cdr3_length: 14
d_call: .
j_call: TRBJ2-5
v_call: TRBV6-6
cdr3_aa: CASSYSRGLETQYF
cdr3_nt: TGTGCCAGCAGTTACTCACGGGGGTTAGAGACCCAGTACTTC

clone_size: medium-sized
cdr3_length: 14
d_call: TRBD2
j_call: TRBJ2-1
v_call: TRBV20-1
cdr3_aa: CSARVAGGYNEQFF
cdr3_nt: TGCAGTGCTAGAGTAGCGGGGGGCTACAATGAGCAGTTCTTC

clone_size: large
cdr3_length: 13
d_call: .
j_call: TRBJ2-3
v_call: TRBV6-6
cdr3_aa: CASSYAQTDTQYF
cdr3_nt: TGTGCCAGCAGTTACGCCCAAACAGATACGCAGTATTTT

clone_size: many
cdr3_length: 16
d_call: TRBD2
j_call: TRBJ2-5
v_call: TRBV14
cdr3_aa: CASSRRLAGGQETQYF
cdr3_nt: TGTGCCAGCAGCCGACGACTAGCGGGAGGGCAAGAGACCCAGTACTTC

clone_size: many
cdr3_length: 14
d_call: .
j_call: TRBJ2-1
v_call: TRBV20-1
cdr3_aa: CSALRQAAYNEQFF
cdr3_nt: TGCAGTGCTCTACGACAGGCGGCCTACAATGAGCAGTTCTTC

clone_size: many
cdr3_length: 16
d_call: TRBD1
j_call: TRBJ2-7
v_call: TRBV2
cdr3_aa: CASSEAGQGDSYEQYF
cdr3_nt: TGTGCCAGCAGTGAAGCGGGACAGGGGGACTCCTACGAGCAGTACTTC

clone_size: many
cdr3_length: 12
d_call: .
j_call: TRBJ1-2
v_call: TRBV2
cdr3_aa: CASSEPRYGYTF
cdr3_nt: TGTGCCAGCAGTGAGCCGCGGTATGGCTACACCTTC

clone_size: many
cdr3_length: 13
d_call: .
j_call: TRBJ2-1
v_call: TRBV5-5
cdr3_aa: CATSLTEDNEQFF
cdr3_nt: TGTGCCACCTCCCTAACAGAGGACAATGAGCAGTTCTTC

clone_size: medium-sized
cdr3_length: 13
d_call: .
j_call: TRBJ2-1
v_call: TRBV2
cdr3_aa: CASTRASFGEQFF
cdr3_nt: TGTGCCAGCACTCGTGCTAGCTTCGGTGAGCAGTTCTTC

clone_size: many
cdr3_length: 14
d_call: .
j_call: TRBJ2-7
v_call: TRBV7-2
cdr3_aa: CASSLELVAYEQYF
cdr3_nt: TGTGCCAGCAGCTTAGAACTAGTCGCCTACGAGCAGTACTTC

clone_size: medium-sized
cdr3_length: 16
d_call: .
j_call: TRBJ2-2
v_call: TRBV7-2
cdr3_aa: CASRIGRGRSTGELFF
cdr3_nt: TGTGCCAGCAGAATAGGGAGGGGGCGTAGCACCGGGGAGCTGTTTTTT

clone_size: many
cdr3_length: 16
d_call: .
j_call: TRBJ1-1
v_call: TRBV7-9
cdr3_aa: CASSFAQGLTGTEAFF
cdr3_nt: TGTGCCAGCAGCTTTGCACAGGGTCTAACCGGCACTGAAGCTTTCTTT

clone_size: medium-sized
cdr3_length: 15
d_call: .
j_call: TRBJ2-1
v_call: TRBV7-6
cdr3_aa: CASSPTGEQDNEQFF
cdr3_nt: TGTGCCAGCAGCCCGACGGGGGAACAAGACAATGAGCAGTTCTTC

clone_size: few
cdr3_length: 13
d_call: .
j_call: TRBJ2-3
v_call: TRBV5-1
cdr3_aa: CASSTPQGDTQYF
cdr3_nt: TGCGCCAGCAGCACGCCCCAGGGCGATACGCAGTATTTT

clone_size: medium-sized
cdr3_length: 16
d_call: TRBD1
j_call: TRBJ2-2
v_call: TRBV7-2
cdr3_aa: CASNTRQGAYTGELFF
cdr3_nt: TGTGCCAGCAACACCAGACAGGGGGCGTACACCGGGGAGCTGTTTTTT

clone_size: .
cdr3_length: 14
d_call: .
j_call: TRBJ2-5
v_call: TRBV7-9
cdr3_aa: CASSSGLGGETQYF
cdr3_nt: TGTGCCAGCAGCTCCGGCCTAGGGGGAGAGACCCAGTACTTC

clone_size: .
cdr3_length: 16
d_call: TRBD2
j_call: TRBJ2-1
v_call: TRBV4-1
cdr3_aa: CASSLRGASGIGEQFF
cdr3_nt: TGCGCCAGCAGCCTGCGTGGGGCTAGCGGTATAGGTGAGCAGTTCTTC

clone_size: many
cdr3_length: 16
d_call: TRBD2
j_call: TRBJ2-1
v_call: TRBV18
cdr3_aa: CASSPRLAGEYNEQFF
cdr3_nt: TGTGCCAGCTCACCCCGACTAGCGGGGGAGTACAATGAGCAGTTCTTC